The 7 T cell receptor beta chains below come from one sample, sequenced in a study of T cells in localized non-small cell lung cancer. Repertoires were generated with immunoSEQ multiplex PCR, while TCRdb's copy carries only in-frame clones and drops some. Seen here are roughly 21,000 clones, roughly 87% observed once, and the top ten hold more than 25%. Sample: peripheral blood mononuclear cells, taken before any cancer treatment. The receptors come from a male donor at least 60 years old with stage II lung adenocarcinoma.

The rearrangement links TRBV6-1 to TRBJ2-6; 7 bases are shared with TRBD1. The J segment lost 2 bases and the V segment lost 9 bases, leaving 7 bases of the junction unmatched. CDR1 MNHNS and CDR2 SASEGT come from the germline V gene. This CDR3 region has 15 residues. For the CDR3, the DNA is TGTGCCAGTGTTGACAGGGACCCTGGGGCCAACGTCCTGACTTTC. This gives the protein CASVDRDPGANVLTF.

The V and J genes are TRBV19 and TRBJ1-1; D might be TRBD1 (6 bases). Germline loops: CDR1 LNHDA, CDR2 SQIVND (reference sequence). This CDR3 comprises 14 residues. The germline V and J ends were trimmed by 7 bases and 0 bases, with 12 bases remaining between them. CDR3 sequence: CASTLQGLNTEAFF. The CDR3 nucleotides read TGTGCCAGTACCCTACAGGGCCTGAACACTGAAGCTTTCTTT.

The J gene is TRBJ2-1, the V gene TRBV29-1; 14 bases map to TRBD2. CDR1 and CDR2 (germline): SQVTM, ANQGSEA. V was pared by 1 base and J by 9 bases, with 8 bases of the junction left unmatched. The CDR3 extends over 16 amino acids. The CDR3 spells CSVEGDRGLAGGEQFF. The CDR3 DNA sequence: TGCAGCGTTGAAGGGGACAGAGGACTAGCGGGAGGTGAGCAGTTCTTC.

The DNA for the CDR3 is TGTGCCAGCAGCCAAGACAGGGGCCAGACCGGGGAGCTGTTTTTT. It translates to CASSQDRGQTGELFF. The chain couples TRBV14 to TRBJ2-2; D is possibly TRBD1 (6 bases). Trimming shortened V by 0 bases and J by 5 bases, and 10 bases separated the two germline ends. This CDR3 has 15 amino acids. In germline, CDR1 is SGHDN, CDR2 FVKESK. Variable domain in full (rest from reference TRBV14 and TRBJ2-2): EAGVTQFPSHSVIEKGQTVTLRCDPISGHDNLYWYRRVMGKEIKFLLHFVKESKQDESGMPNNRFLAERTGGTYSTLKVQPAELEDSGVYFCASSQDRGQTGELFFGEGSRLTVL.

This sequence joins TRBV6-1 and TRBJ1-5; unclear D gene. The germline V and J ends were trimmed by 0 bases and 4 bases, with 10 bases remaining between them. CDR3 length equals 15 residues. Germline V gene sequence: CDR1 MNHNS, CDR2 SASEGT. The CDR3 sequence is CASSEAGIANQPQHF. CDR3 DNA sequence: TGTGCCAGCAGTGAAGCGGGGATTGCAAATCAGCCCCAGCATTTT.

V is TRBV4-1 and J is TRBJ2-7, with D tentatively TRBD2 (6 bases). This CDR3 has 14 residues. Per the germline V gene, CDR1 is MGHRA and CDR2 is YSYEKL. V shed 4 bases and J shed 3 bases, with 13 bases lying between them. The CDR3 sequence: CASSLRLEGYEQYF. As DNA, the CDR3 is TGCGCCAGCAGCCTCCGACTAGAGGGCTACGAGCAGTACTTC.

This chain uses TRBV2 with TRBJ1-1; D is undetermined. This CDR3 has 13 amino acids. V lost 4 bases to trimming and J lost 7 bases, with 13 bases between them. The V gene's germline CDR1 is SNHLY and CDR2 FYNNEI. Written as DNA, the CDR3 is TGTGCCAGCAGTGGGACGGGAGTGGGTGAAGCTTTCTTT. Its translation: CASSGTGVGEAFF.